Listed here is a single T cell receptor (beta chain). Its antigen is currently not known. Base qualities were left out, and no much larger clone turns up one base away. Flow cytometry had shown CD8+CD57+ cell expansion in the patients selected for sequencing. Severe acquired aplastic anemia was diagnosed in all patients according to International Study of Aplastic Anemia and Agranulocytosis and Camitta criteria. No therapy had been received by the patients at the time of blood sampling. In this study, sorted CD4+ and CD8+ T cells from the blood of healthy subjects and of severe aplastic anemia patients had their TCR repertoires deep-sequenced. Patients were enrolled under clinicaltrials.gov protocols 00001620, 01623167, 00001397, 00071045, 00081523 and 00961064 in the USA. Ficoll-Paque density gradient centrifugation was used to isolate peripheral blood mononuclear cells. CD4+ and CD8+ T cells were sorted by FACS or magnetic beads before DNA extraction.

The sample comes from a study of CD8+CD57+ T cells in acquired aplastic anemia listed by TCRdb under 2018. Study-level background: Extracted DNA from sorted CD4+ and CD8+ cells averaged around 3.5 ug, ranging from about 0.2 to 30 ug. CD8+CD57+ expansion was defined as a frequency above the mean frequency observed in healthy subjects. Findings and caveats that apply to the study as a whole: Twenty-nine CD8+ CDR3 sequences were shared between patients and controls but appeared highly expressed in patients and within their immunodominant clones. CD8+ Simpson's diversity did not differ significantly between patients and healthy controls (P=0.060).

Profiling of TCR beta VDJ combinations and CDR3 sequences used genomic DNA as the template. TCR repertoire sequencing was run on an Illumina HiSeq 2000. From the authors' description of their analysis: TRBV/TRBJ rearrangement plots, CDR3 size and DJ length profiles, and Simpson's diversity index were used to assess repertoires. The most abundant DNA sequence in the deep sequencing data was defined as the immunodominant clone. CDR3 amino acid sequences were screened for sharing across subjects and were compared with published repertoires and the VDJdb database. TCRdb reran the public reads through fastp at Q25 and MiXCR, keeping productive beta chains. Here each entry gathers all rows of one CDR3 protein and keeps the most common genes and DNA. It is TCRdb's table, rather than the study itself, that gives the V and J calls and clone size. Across this sample there are over 150,000 distinct CDR3 sequences, with around half seen only once. Clones ranked in the top ten supply more than 10% of the sample.

Looking up the germline V gene (reference sequence) yields CDR1 SEHNR and CDR2 FQNEAQ. Counted from cysteine to phenylalanine, this CDR3 has 15 amino acids. CDR3 DNA only is kept here, 45 bases in frame from base 1. This TCR was recovered from a human donor with aplastic anemia. Recombination linked TRBV7-9 to TRBJ2-7, and TRBD2 may be the D gene, going by 6 matching bases. The DNA end lines up better with TRBJ2-5; the J call may be wrong. The sample comprised sorted CD4+, CD8+, or CD8+CD57+ T cells (not recorded which) from PBMCs. CDR3 loop: CASSFGWEEQETQYF. The DNA reads as follows: TGTGCCAGCAGCTTTGGGTGGGAGGAGCAAGAGACCCAGTACTTC.